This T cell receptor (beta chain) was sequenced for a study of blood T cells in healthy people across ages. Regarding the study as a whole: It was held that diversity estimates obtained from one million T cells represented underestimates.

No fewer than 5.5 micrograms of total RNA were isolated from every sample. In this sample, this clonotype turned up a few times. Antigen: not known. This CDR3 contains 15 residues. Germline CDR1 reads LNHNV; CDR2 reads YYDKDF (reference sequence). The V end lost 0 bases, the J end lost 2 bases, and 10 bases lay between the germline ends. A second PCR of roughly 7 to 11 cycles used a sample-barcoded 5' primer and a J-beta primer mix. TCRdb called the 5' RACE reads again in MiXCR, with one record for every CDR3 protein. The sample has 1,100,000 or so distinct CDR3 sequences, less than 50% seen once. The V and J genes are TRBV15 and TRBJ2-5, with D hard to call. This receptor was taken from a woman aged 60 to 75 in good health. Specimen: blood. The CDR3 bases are TGTGCCACCAGCAGAGATCGTCCAGCTCAAGAGACCCAGTACTTC. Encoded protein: CATSRDRPAQETQYF. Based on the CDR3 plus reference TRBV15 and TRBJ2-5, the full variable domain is DAMVIQNPRYQVTQFGKPVTLSCSQTLNHNVMYWYQQKSSQAPKLLFHYYDKDFNNEADTPDNFQSRRPNTSFCFLDIRSPGLGDTAMYLCATSRDRPAQETQYFGPGTRLLVL.